The entry below describes one TCR beta chain. The data were obtained in a study of response to subunit inactivated influenza vaccine. The CDR3 extends over 15 amino acids. Germline V gives CDR1 SEHNR, CDR2 FQNEAQ (reference sequence). The V gene lost 5 bases and the J gene lost 2 bases, with 10 bases spanning the gap. TCRdb passed the RT-PCR reads through MiXCR, listing each CDR3 protein once. The sample has about 620,000 distinct CDR3 sequences, approximately 11% seen once. The same sample was also studied in work on T cells expressing NK-cell markers. This second study says: TCR beta libraries carry UMIs added by 5'RACE template switching.

This clonotype was obtained from a man over 45 who received an inactivated influenza vaccine. Material: PBMCs from blood, obtained on the day of vaccination. This chain joins TRBV7-9 and TRBJ2-6; D not resolved. The CDR3 region is CASSVGIPGANVLTF. In DNA, the CDR3 is TGTGCCAGCAGCGTAGGAATTCCTGGGGCCAACGTCCTGACTTTC. The whole variable domain, filled in from reference TRBV7-9 and TRBJ2-6, reads DTGVSQNPRHKITKRGQNVTFRCDPISEHNRLYWYRQTLGQGPEFLTYFQNEAQLEKSRLLSDRFSAERPKGSFSTLEIQRTEQGDSAMYLCASSVGIPGANVLTFGAGSRLTVL.